What follows are 28 T cell receptor beta chains derived from one specimen sequenced in a study of blood T cell repertoires in COVID-19. The data were produced by immunoSEQ multiplex PCR, yet TCRdb's version contains in-frame clones alone and is incomplete. The sample shows approximately 230,000 clones, about 85% of them seen only once. Source material: peripheral blood. The source is a man aged 18 to 35 with active or convalescent COVID-19.

The chain couples TRBV29-1 to TRBJ2-7; either TRBD1 or TRBD2 may fit D (5 bases each). CDR1 is SQVTM, CDR2 ANQGSEA, per germline. Trimming left V 7 bases short and J 5 bases short, with 18 bases between. The CDR3 runs 13 residues. The CDR3 DNA reads as TGCAGCGGGGGGTCTAGATTCCTCCACGAGCAGTACTTC. Translating gives CSGGSRFLHEQYF.

This chain joins TRBV12-5 and TRBJ2-7; the match to TRBD1 covers 8 bases. J gave up 10 bases and V 1 base, and 9 bases lay outside the gene matches. The CDR3 has 14 residues. Germline CDR1 is LGHNT and CDR2 is FRNRAP. CDR3 amino acids: CASGLGQGRGDQYF. CDR3 DNA sequence: TGTGCTAGTGGTTTGGGACAGGGGAGAGGGGACCAGTACTTC.

Comments on this clone: One junction end does not reproduce the germline sequence, and a read error may be involved. This chain uses TRBV6-1 with TRBJ2-7; 8 bases map to TRBD1. The CDR3 totals 14 residues. Germline assignment: CDR1 MNHNS and CDR2 SASEGT. CDR3 sequence reads: CASSEGRDRTSGHF. The CDR3 DNA reads TGTGCCAGCAGTGAAGGGAGGGACAGGACATCTGGGCATTTC.

CDR3 in DNA: TGTGCCAGCAGTTTGGGGGGGGCCCGGTGGGAAAAACTGTTTTTT. Amino acids: CASSLGGARWEKLFF. The rearrangement links TRBV28 to TRBJ1-4; possibly TRBD1 for D (6 bases). V was cut by 3 bases and J by 8 bases, with 16 bases left in between. The CDR3 covers 15 residues. Germline V gene sequence: CDR1 MDHEN, CDR2 SYDVKM.

The V call is TRBV28, the J call TRBJ1-2, with 8 nucleotides matching TRBD1. With 6 bases clipped from V and 0 bases from J, the junction kept 3 bases outside the gene matches. The CDR3 covers 14 residues. Germline V lookup: CDR1 MDHEN, CDR2 SYDVKM. For the CDR3, the DNA is TGTGCCAGCAGAACGGACAGGGCTAACTATGGCTACACCTTC. It specifies CASRTDRANYGYTF.

CDR3 sequence (DNA): TGCGCCAGCAGCTTGGGGGGGCCCAGTGGGACCGGGGAGCTGTTTTTT. Encoded protein: CASSLGGPSGTGELFF. The V and J genes are TRBV5-1 and TRBJ2-2, with D possibly being TRBD1 (6 bases). Trimming shortened V by 0 bases and J by 5 bases, and 14 bases separated the two germline ends. The CDR3 extends over 16 amino acids. CDR1 and CDR2 from the germline V gene are SGHRS and YFSETQ. The complete variable domain, with remaining parts taken from reference TRBV5-1 and TRBJ2-2, reads KAGVTQTPRYLIKTRGQQVTLSCSPISGHRSVSWYQQTPGQGLQFLFEYFSETQRNKGNFPGRFSGRQFSNSRSEMNVSTLELGDSALYLCASSLGGPSGTGELFFGEGSRLTVL.

Notes on this clone: The same CDR3 is also encoded by other DNA sequences in this sample. The chain links TRBV6-5 to TRBJ1-2; 9 bases fit TRBD1. Looked up from germline, CDR1 is MNHEY and CDR2 is SVGAGI. This CDR3 comprises 13 residues. V lost 5 bases and J lost 7; bases outside the gene matches: 5. In nucleotides, the CDR3 is TGTGCCAGCAGTCTCGGACAGGGGAGTGGCTACACCTTC. It specifies CASSLGQGSGYTF.

The V gene is TRBV28, the J gene TRBJ1-1; D is undetermined. From germline, CDR1 is MDHEN and CDR2 SYDVKM. Trimming removed 3 bases at V and 6 bases at J, with 14 bases between. The CDR3 spans 14 residues. The CDR3 nucleotides are TGTGCCAGCAGTTTTAGGCTAGGACTAGCTGAAGCTTTCTTT. Amino acids: CASSFRLGLAEAFF.

This sequence joins TRBV27 and TRBJ1-2, with D hard to call. CDR3 size: 15 residues. V lost 9 bases, J lost 0 bases, and 17 bases lay in between. CDR1 is MNHEY and CDR2 is SMNVEV in the germline V gene (reference sequence). CDR3 sequence (DNA): TGTGCCAGGAGAGCGAGTCCTACCCCTAACTATGGCTACACCTTC. Translated: CARRASPTPNYGYTF.

This chain connects TRBV7-8 to TRBJ2-1; the match to TRBD2 covers 9 bases. Germline CDR1 reads SGHVS; CDR2 reads FQNEAQ. The CDR3 contains 14 residues. Trimming took 0 bases from V and 12 from J; bases not matched to a gene: 6. The CDR3 region is CASSLAGLARRQFF. In DNA, the CDR3 is TGTGCCAGCAGCTTAGCGGGACTAGCCCGACGGCAGTTCTTC.

The J gene is TRBJ2-7, the V gene TRBV3-1 (or the pseudogene TRBV3-2), with 10 bases fitting TRBD2. This CDR3 has 17 amino acids. Germline V gene sequence: CDR1 LGHDT, CDR2 YNNKEL (reference sequence). Germline trimming cut 4 bases from V and 0 bases from J; bases unmatched to any gene: 9. The CDR3 bases are TGTGCCAGCAGCCCGCGAACTACTAGCGGGGTCTCCTACGAGCAGTACTTC. It codes for CASSPRTTSGVSYEQYF.

The chain uses TRBV6-5 and TRBJ2-7; 9 bases align to TRBD1. CDR3 length: 14 amino acids. CDR1 MNHEY and CDR2 SVGAGI come from the germline V gene. With 6 bases clipped from V and 2 bases from J, the junction kept 5 bases outside the gene matches. The CDR3 reads CASSRTGVTYEQYF. DNA for the CDR3: TGTGCCAGCAGCCGGACAGGGGTTACCTACGAGCAGTACTTC.

The J gene is TRBJ2-7, the V gene TRBV12-5, with D perhaps matching TRBD2 (6 bases). Between the trimmed V and J ends, which lost 6 bases and 3 bases, there was a span of 15 bases. The CDR3 is made up of 14 amino acids. In germline, CDR1 is LGHNT, CDR2 FRNRAP. DNA of the CDR3: TGTGCTAGTGGGAGGGGCGGGGTGTACTACGAGCAGTACTTC. Amino acid sequence: CASGRGGVYYEQYF.

The chain combines TRBV5-6 with TRBJ2-7; 7 nucleotides agree with TRBD2. The length of the CDR3 is 14 residues. Trimming took 4 bases from V and 4 from J; bases not matched to a gene: 8. CDR1 is SGHDT, CDR2 YYEEEE, per germline. The DNA for the CDR3 is TGTGCCAGCAGCCGGAGCGGGGAGGGGTACGAGCAGTACTTC. Its translation is CASSRSGEGYEQYF.

The chain recombines TRBV19 with TRBJ2-1; D gene uncertain. The CDR3 spans 13 residues. Germline-derived CDR1 and CDR2 are LNHDA and SQIVND (reference sequence). V lost 2 bases and J 5 bases, leaving 7 bases between the germline ends. The chain's CDR3 is CASSINSDNEQFF. CDR3 nucleotides: TGTGCCAGTAGTATAAACAGTGACAATGAGCAGTTCTTC.

The chain joins TRBV2 to TRBJ2-4; 10 nucleotides align to TRBD2. The CDR3 is 18 residues long. The J segment lost 0 bases and the V segment lost 8 bases, leaving 13 bases of the junction unmatched. Germline values: CDR1 SNHLY, CDR2 FYNNEI. The CDR3, as DNA: TGTGCCAGCCACTTTGCGGGACTAGCGCTTCTAGCCAAAAACATTCAGTACTTC. Translation: CASHFAGLALLAKNIQYF.

The genes are TRBV6-2 or TRBV6-3 and TRBJ2-5; 8 positions match TRBD2. Germline V CDR1 and CDR2: MNHEY, SVGEGT. The ends lost 2 bases at V and 5 bases at J; junction bases unmatched: 13. The length of the CDR3 is 17 residues. This CDR3 is CASSYDYRAGVRETQYF. The CDR3, as DNA: TGTGCCAGCAGTTACGACTACAGAGCGGGAGTTAGGGAGACCCAGTACTTC.

The CDR3, as DNA: TGCGCCAGCAGCCAAGAATCTTGGGGACTAGCAACGGGGAATGAGCAGTTCTTC. Its protein is CASSQESWGLATGNEQFF. The V call is TRBV4-3, the J call TRBJ2-1, with 9 nucleotides matching TRBD2. The trim removed 0 bases at V and 7 bases at J, leaving 13 bases unmatched. The CDR3 consists of 18 residues. Germline V gene data show CDR1 as LGHNA and CDR2 as YSLEER.

There are a few counts of this clone. The J gene is TRBJ1-1, the V gene TRBV5-4; D remains ambiguous. CDR1 is SGHNT and CDR2 is YYREEE in the germline V gene (reference sequence). The CDR3 length is 14 residues. V shed 3 bases and J shed 1 base, with 10 bases lying between them. This CDR3 is CASSSRRRNTEAFF. The CDR3, as DNA: TGTGCCAGCAGCTCGCGACGGAGGAACACTGAAGCTTTCTTT.

This rearrangement joins TRBV5-4 to TRBJ2-7; 7 bases are a match to TRBD1. The CDR3 sequence is 15 residues long. The V gene's germline CDR1 is SGHNT and CDR2 YYREEE (reference sequence). V was pared by 4 bases and J by 1 base, with 8 bases of the junction left unmatched. CDR3 DNA sequence: TGTGCCAGCAGCCCGTTCGACAGGGTGTCCTACGAGCAGTACTTC. Encoded protein: CASSPFDRVSYEQYF.

V usage is TRBV3-1 (or the pseudogene TRBV3-2) and J usage is TRBJ2-1; TRBD1 agrees at 7 bases. The V segment lost 5 bases and the J segment 0 bases; nucleotides outside the gene matches: 19. Per the germline V gene, CDR1 is LGHDT and CDR2 is YNNKEL (reference sequence). The CDR3 sequence is 20 residues long. CDR3 nucleotides: TGTGCCAGCAGCATAAGAGGGGGCGTTTCATTTGAAAGCTCCTACAATGAGCAGTTCTTC. It translates to CASSIRGGVSFESSYNEQFF.

The J gene is TRBJ2-7, the V gene TRBV6-4, with TRBD2 matching 13 bases. The CDR3 spans 14 residues. The germline V gene encodes CDR1 MRHNA and CDR2 SNTAGT. Trimming took 6 bases from V and 4 from J; bases not matched to a gene: 3. CDR3 coding DNA: TGTGCCAGCAGCCGACTAGCGGGAGGATACGAGCAGTACTTC. This gives the protein CASSRLAGGYEQYF.

V and J are TRBV28 and TRBJ1-1; 8 bases match TRBD1. Trimming cost V 5 bases and J 5 bases; bases outside gene matches: 10. This CDR3 contains 15 residues. The germline gives CDR1 MDHEN, CDR2 SYDVKM. The CDR3 loop reads CASSKTGGVTTEAFF. The CDR3 nucleotides are TGTGCCAGCAGTAAAACAGGGGGTGTCACAACTGAAGCTTTCTTT.

The chain uses TRBV5-1 and TRBJ1-2; D remains unclear. The ends were cut back, 5 bases at V and 1 base at J, with 15 bases in the middle. The CDR3 is made up of 15 amino acids. Germline CDR1 reads SGHRS; CDR2 reads YFSETQ. The CDR3 loop reads CASSFGRGLNYGYTF. The CDR3, as DNA: TGCGCCAGCAGTTTCGGAAGAGGGCTTAACTATGGCTACACCTTC.

In its sample, this clone was seen once. The J gene is TRBJ2-1, the V gene TRBV6-2 or TRBV6-3; 10 bases agree with TRBD2. CDR1 is MNHEY, CDR2 SVGEGT, per germline. V lost 8 bases and J lost 4; bases outside the gene matches: 8. This CDR3 is 15 amino acids long. The CDR3 bases are TGTGCCAGCTGCCGAGCTAGCGGGAGTTACAATGAGCAGTTCTTC. The encoded protein is CASCRASGSYNEQFF.

The chain is built from TRBV28 and TRBJ2-1, with a possible D match to TRBD2 (6 bases). The CDR3 is made up of 16 amino acids. CDR1 and CDR2 from the germline V gene are MDHEN and SYDVKM. With 1 base removed from V and 2 bases from J, the gap between germline ends came to 12 bases. CDR3 nucleotide sequence: TGTGCCAGCAGTTTATCTATCCTAGCGCCCTACAATGAGCAGTTCTTC. Residues: CASSLSILAPYNEQFF.

The genes are TRBV7-2 and TRBJ2-7, with D possibly TRBD2 on 6 matching bases. V lost 4 bases to trimming and J lost 4 bases, with 8 bases between them. There are 12 residues in the CDR3. Germline CDR1 reads SGHTA; CDR2 reads FQGNSA. CDR3 in DNA: TGTGCCAGCAGCTCGACTAGATACGAGCAGTACTTC. Its translation is CASSSTRYEQYF.

This chain uses TRBV4-2 with TRBJ2-5, with D hard to call. Germline V gene data show CDR1 as LGHNA and CDR2 as YNFKEQ. The CDR3 sequence is 14 residues long. Trimming shortened V by 3 bases and J by 3 bases, and 11 bases separated the two germline ends. The CDR3 bases are TGTGCCAGCAGCCAGGAAGGAACAGAAGAGACCCAGTACTTC. It yields the protein CASSQEGTEETQYF.